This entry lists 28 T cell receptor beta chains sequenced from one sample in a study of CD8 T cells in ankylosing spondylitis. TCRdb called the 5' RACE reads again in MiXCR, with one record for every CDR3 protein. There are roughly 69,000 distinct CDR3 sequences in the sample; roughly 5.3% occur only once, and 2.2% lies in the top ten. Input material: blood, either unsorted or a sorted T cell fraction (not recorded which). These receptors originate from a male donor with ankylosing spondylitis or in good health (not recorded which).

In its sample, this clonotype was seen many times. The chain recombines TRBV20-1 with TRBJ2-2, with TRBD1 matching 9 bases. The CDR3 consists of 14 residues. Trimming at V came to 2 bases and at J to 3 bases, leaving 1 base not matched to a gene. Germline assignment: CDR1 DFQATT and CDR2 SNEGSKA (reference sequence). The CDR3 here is CSARRTGDTGELFF. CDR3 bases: TGCAGTGCTAGACGGACAGGGGACACCGGGGAGCTGTTTTTT.

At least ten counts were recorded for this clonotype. The CDR3 sequence: CASSPGVYNSPLHF. CDR3 nucleotide sequence: TGTGCCAGCAGCCCGGGCGTGTATAATTCACCCCTCCACTTT. The chain recombines TRBV3-1 with TRBJ1-6; no reliable D call. The CDR3 runs 14 residues. Trimming cost V 4 bases and J 4 bases, with 8 bases left between them. The germline gives CDR1 LGHDT, CDR2 YNNKEL (reference sequence).

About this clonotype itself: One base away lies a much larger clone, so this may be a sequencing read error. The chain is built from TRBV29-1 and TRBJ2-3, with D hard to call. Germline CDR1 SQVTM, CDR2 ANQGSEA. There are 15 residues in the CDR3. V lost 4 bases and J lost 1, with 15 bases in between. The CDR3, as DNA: TGCAGCGTTGTCCAATACGACTCTCGCACAGATACGCAGTATTTT. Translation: CSVVQYDSRTDTQYF.

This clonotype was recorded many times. CDR3 DNA: TGCGCCAGCAGCTTGCCTCCAGACACTGAAGCTTTCTTT. Translation: CASSLPPDTEAFF. The V gene is TRBV5-1, the J gene TRBJ1-1; D unclear. Trimming cost V 1 base and J 3 bases, with 7 bases left between them. This CDR3 region has 13 residues. The germline CDR1 and CDR2 sequences are SGHRS and YFSETQ.

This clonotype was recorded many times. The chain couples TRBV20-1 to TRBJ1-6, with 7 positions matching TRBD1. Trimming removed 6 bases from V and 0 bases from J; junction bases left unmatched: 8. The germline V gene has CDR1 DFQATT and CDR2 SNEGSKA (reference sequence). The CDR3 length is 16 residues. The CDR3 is CSATDRRSSYNSPLHF. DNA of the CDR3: TGCAGTGCAACGGACAGGAGAAGCTCCTATAATTCACCCCTCCACTTT.

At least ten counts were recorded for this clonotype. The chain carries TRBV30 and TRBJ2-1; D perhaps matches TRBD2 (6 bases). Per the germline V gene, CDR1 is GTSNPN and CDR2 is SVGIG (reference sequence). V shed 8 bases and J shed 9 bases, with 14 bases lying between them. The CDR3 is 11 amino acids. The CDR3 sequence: CAGGSRAEQFF. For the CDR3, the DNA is TGTGCCGGGGGGTCTCGGGCTGAGCAGTTCTTC.

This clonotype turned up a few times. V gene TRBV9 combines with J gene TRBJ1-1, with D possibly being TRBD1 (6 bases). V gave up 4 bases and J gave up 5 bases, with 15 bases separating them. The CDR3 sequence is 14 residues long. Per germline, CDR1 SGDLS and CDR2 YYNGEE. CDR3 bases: TGTGCCAGCAGCCCAAGGGGGTACAGGACTGAAGCTTTCTTT. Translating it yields CASSPRGYRTEAFF. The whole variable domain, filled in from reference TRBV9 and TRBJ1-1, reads DSGVTQTPKHLITATGQRVTLRCSPRSGDLSVYWYQQSLDQGLQFLIQYYNGEERAKGNILERFSAQQFPDLHSELNLSSLELGDSALYFCASSPRGYRTEAFFGQGTRLTVV.

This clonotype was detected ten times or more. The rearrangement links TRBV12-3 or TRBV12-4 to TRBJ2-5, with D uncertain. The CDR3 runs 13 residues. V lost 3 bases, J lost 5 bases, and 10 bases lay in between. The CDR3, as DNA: TGTGCCAGCAGTTTCAAAGGGTGGGAGACCCAGTACTTC. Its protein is CASSFKGWETQYF.

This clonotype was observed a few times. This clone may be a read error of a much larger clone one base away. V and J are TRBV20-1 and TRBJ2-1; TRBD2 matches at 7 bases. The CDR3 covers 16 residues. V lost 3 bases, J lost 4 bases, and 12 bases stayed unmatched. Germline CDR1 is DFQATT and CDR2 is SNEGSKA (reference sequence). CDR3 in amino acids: CSASAGVGEPYNEQFF. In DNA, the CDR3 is TGCAGTGCTAGCGCGGGAGTGGGGGAGCCGTACAATGAGCAGTTCTTC.

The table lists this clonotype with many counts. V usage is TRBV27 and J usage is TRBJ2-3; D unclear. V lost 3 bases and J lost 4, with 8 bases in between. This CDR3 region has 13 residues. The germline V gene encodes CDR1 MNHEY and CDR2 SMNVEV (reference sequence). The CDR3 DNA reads TGTGCCAGCAGTTTTGGGGTTGCAGATACGCAGTATTTT. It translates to CASSFGVADTQYF.

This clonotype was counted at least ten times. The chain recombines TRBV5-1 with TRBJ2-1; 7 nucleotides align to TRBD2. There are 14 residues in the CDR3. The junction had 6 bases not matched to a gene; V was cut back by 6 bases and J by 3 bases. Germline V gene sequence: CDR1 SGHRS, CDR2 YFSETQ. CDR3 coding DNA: TGCGCCAGCAACTTCGGGACTAACTACAATGAGCAGTTCTTC. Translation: CASNFGTNYNEQFF.

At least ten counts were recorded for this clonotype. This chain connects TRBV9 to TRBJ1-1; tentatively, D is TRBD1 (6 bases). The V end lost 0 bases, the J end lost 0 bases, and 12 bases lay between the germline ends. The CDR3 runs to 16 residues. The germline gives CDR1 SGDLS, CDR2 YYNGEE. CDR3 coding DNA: TGTGCCAGCAGCGTAGAACAGGGAGGTGTGAACACTGAAGCTTTCTTT. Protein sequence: CASSVEQGGVNTEAFF.

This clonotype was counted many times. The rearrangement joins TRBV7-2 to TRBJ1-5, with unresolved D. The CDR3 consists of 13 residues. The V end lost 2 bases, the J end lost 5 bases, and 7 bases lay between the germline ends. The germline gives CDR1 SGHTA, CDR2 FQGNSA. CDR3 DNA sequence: TGTGCCAGCAGCTTATGGCGGGATCAGCCCCAGCATTTT. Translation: CASSLWRDQPQHF.

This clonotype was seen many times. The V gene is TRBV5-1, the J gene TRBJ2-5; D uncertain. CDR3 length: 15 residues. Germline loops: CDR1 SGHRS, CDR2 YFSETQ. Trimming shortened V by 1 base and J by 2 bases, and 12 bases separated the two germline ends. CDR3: CASSLRLVGQETQYF. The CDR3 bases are TGCGCCAGCAGCTTGCGGCTAGTGGGGCAAGAGACCCAGTACTTC.

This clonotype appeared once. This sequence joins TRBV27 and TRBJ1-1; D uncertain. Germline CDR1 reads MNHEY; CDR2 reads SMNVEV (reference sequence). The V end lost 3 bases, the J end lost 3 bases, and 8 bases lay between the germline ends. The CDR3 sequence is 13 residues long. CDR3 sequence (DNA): TGTGCCAGCAGTTTCACCAGAGACACTGAAGCTTTCTTT. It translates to CASSFTRDTEAFF.

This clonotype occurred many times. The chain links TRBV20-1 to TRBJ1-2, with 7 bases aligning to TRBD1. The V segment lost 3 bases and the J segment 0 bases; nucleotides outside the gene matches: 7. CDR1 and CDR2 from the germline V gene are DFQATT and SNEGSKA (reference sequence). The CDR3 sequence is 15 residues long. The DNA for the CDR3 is TGCAGTGCTAGTCCGCCCGGGACAGCTAACTATGGCTACACCTTC. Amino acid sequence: CSASPPGTANYGYTF.

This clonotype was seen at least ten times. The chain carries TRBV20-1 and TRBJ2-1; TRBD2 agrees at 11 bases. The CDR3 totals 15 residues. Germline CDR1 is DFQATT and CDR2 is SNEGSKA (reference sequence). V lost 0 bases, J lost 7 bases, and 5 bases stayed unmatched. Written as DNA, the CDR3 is TGCAGTGCTAGAGATGGGCTAGCGGGGGGTAATGAGCAGTTCTTC. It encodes CSARDGLAGGNEQFF.

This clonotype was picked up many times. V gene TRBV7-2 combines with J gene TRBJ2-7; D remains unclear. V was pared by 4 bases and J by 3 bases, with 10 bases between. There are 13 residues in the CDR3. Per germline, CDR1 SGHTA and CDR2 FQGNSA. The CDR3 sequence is CASSSDMIYEQYF. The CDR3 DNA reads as TGTGCCAGCAGCTCCGACATGATCTACGAGCAGTACTTC.

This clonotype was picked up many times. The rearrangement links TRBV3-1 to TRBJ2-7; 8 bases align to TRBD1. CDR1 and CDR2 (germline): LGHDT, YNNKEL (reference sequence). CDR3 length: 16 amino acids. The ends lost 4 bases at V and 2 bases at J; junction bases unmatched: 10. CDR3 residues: CASSPQRTGITYEQYF. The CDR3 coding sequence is TGTGCCAGCAGCCCACAACGGACAGGGATCACCTACGAGCAGTACTTC.

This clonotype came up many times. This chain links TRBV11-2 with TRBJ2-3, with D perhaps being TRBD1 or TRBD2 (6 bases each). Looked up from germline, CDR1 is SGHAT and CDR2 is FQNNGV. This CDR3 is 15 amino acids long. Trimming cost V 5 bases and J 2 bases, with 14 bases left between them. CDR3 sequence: CASSPTGRLTDTQYF. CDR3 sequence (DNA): TGTGCCAGCAGCCCTACAGGGAGGCTCACAGATACGCAGTATTTT.

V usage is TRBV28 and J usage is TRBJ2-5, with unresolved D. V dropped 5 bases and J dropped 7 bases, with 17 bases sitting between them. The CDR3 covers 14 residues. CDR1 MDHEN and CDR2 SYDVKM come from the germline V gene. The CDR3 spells CASSPTGRVGTQYF. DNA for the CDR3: TGTGCCAGCAGTCCCACCGGACGGGTTGGGACCCAGTACTTC.

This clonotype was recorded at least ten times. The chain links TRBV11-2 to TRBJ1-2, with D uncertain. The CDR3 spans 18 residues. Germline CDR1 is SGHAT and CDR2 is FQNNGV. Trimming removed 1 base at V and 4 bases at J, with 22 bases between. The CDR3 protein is CASSLGLDPTNPSYGYTF. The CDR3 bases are TGTGCCAGCAGCTTAGGACTGGATCCGACTAACCCTAGCTATGGCTACACCTTC.

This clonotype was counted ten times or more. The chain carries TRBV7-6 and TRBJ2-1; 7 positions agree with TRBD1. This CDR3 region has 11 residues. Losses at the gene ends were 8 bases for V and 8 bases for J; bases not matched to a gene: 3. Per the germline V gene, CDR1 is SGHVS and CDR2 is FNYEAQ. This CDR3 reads CASRQGHEQFF. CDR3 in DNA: TGTGCCAGCCGACAGGGCCATGAGCAGTTCTTC.

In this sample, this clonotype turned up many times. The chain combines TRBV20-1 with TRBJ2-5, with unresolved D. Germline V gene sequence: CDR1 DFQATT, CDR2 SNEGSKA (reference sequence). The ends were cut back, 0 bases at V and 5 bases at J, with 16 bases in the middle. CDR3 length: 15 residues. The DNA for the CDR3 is TGCAGTGCTAGAGATGGGCAGGTCGCTGGCGAGACCCAGTACTTC. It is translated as CSARDGQVAGETQYF.

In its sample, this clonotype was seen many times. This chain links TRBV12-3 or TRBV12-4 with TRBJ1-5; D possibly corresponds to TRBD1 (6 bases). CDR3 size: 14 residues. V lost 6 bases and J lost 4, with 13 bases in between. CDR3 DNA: TGTGCCAGCAGAACAGGGATGGAAAATCAGCCCCAGCATTTT. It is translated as CASRTGMENQPQHF.

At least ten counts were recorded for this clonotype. CDR3 nucleotides: TGTGCCAGCTCACCACCTCTGGTCGTGAACGAGCAGTACTTC. Its translation is CASSPPLVVNEQYF. This chain connects TRBV18 to TRBJ2-7; D remains ambiguous. V was trimmed by 0 bases and J by 5 bases, leaving 11 bases between them. This CDR3 is built from 14 residues. Germline CDR1 KGHSH, CDR2 LQKENI.

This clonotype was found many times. The CDR3 loop is CASSFQVGTDTQYF. CDR3 bases: TGCGCCAGCAGCTTTCAGGTTGGCACAGATACGCAGTATTTT. The J gene is TRBJ2-3, the V gene TRBV5-1; D unclear. This CDR3 comprises 14 residues. The germline V gene has CDR1 SGHRS and CDR2 YFSETQ. V shed 2 bases and J shed 1 base, with 8 bases lying between them.

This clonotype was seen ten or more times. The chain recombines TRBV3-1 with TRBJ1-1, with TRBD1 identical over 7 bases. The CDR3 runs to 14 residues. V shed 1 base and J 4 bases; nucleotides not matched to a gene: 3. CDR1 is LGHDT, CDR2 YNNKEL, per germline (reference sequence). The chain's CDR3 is CASSQATGSTEAFF. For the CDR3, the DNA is TGTGCCAGCAGCCAAGCGACAGGGAGCACTGAAGCTTTCTTT.